A selection of T cell receptor beta chains follows, all from one sample in a study of cytomegalovirus exposure and HLA in healthy donors. Sequencing used immunoSEQ multiplex PCR; TCRdb keeps in-frame clones, though not all of them. Among approximately 190,000 clones listed, approximately 77% were seen once. The material sequenced was PBMCs. These receptors were obtained from a man in his forties or fifties in good health and CMV-seropositive. CDR3s include the opening cysteine and the closing phenylalanine or tryptophan. Fields, in order: J gene, D gene, V gene, clone size, CDR3 protein, CDR3 DNA. The D gene is left open where the match is weak. Clone size, where shown, is once, few, many, or a class for clones that have expanded.

j_call: TRBJ2-1
d_call: .
v_call: TRBV7-2
clone_size: .
cdr3_aa: CASSFLTGAYNEQFF
cdr3_nt: TGTGCCAGCAGTTTCTTGACTGGAGCCTACAATGAGCAGTTCTTC

j_call: TRBJ1-3
d_call: .
v_call: TRBV5-1
clone_size: .
cdr3_aa: CASSRDTGNTIYF
cdr3_nt: TGCGCCAGCAGCCGGGACACTGGAAACACCATATATTTT

j_call: TRBJ1-1
d_call: .
v_call: TRBV6-5
clone_size: .
cdr3_aa: CASSTPRTDTEAFF
cdr3_nt: TGTGCCAGCAGTACACCACGGACAGACACTGAAGCTTTCTTT

j_call: TRBJ1-3
d_call: .
v_call: TRBV2
clone_size: .
cdr3_aa: CASSTRGAGNTIYF
cdr3_nt: TGTGCCAGCAGTACCAGGGGAGCTGGAAACACCATATATTTT

j_call: TRBJ2-7
d_call: .
v_call: TRBV9
clone_size: .
cdr3_aa: CASSPHLQNYEQYF
cdr3_nt: TGTGCCAGCAGCCCCCACCTTCAGAACTACGAGCAGTACTTC

j_call: TRBJ2-7
d_call: TRBD1
v_call: TRBV27
clone_size: .
cdr3_aa: CASSRDRVDEQYF
cdr3_nt: TGTGCCAGCAGTCGGGACAGGGTGGACGAGCAGTACTTC

j_call: TRBJ2-1
d_call: TRBD1
v_call: TRBV9
clone_size: .
cdr3_aa: CASSTRTGTYNEQFF
cdr3_nt: TGTGCCAGCAGCACCCGGACAGGGACCTACAATGAGCAGTTCTTC

j_call: TRBJ2-2
d_call: TRBD2
v_call: TRBV29-1
clone_size: .
cdr3_aa: CSPLGGLAGLEGTGELFF
cdr3_nt: TGCAGCCCTCTGGGCGGACTAGCGGGGCTCGAGGGGACCGGGGAGCTGTTTTTT

j_call: TRBJ1-5
d_call: .
v_call: TRBV28
clone_size: .
cdr3_aa: CASRVGLYSNQPQHF
cdr3_nt: TGTGCCAGCAGGGTCGGTCTCTATAGCAATCAGCCCCAGCATTTT

j_call: TRBJ2-7
d_call: TRBD1
v_call: TRBV5-8
clone_size: .
cdr3_aa: CASSLTGGYEQYF
cdr3_nt: TGTGCCAGCAGCTTAACAGGGGGTTACGAGCAGTACTTC

j_call: TRBJ2-5
d_call: TRBD1
v_call: TRBV9
clone_size: .
cdr3_aa: CASSTGQGAETQYF
cdr3_nt: TGTGCCAGCAGCACGGGACAGGGGGCAGAGACCCAGTACTTC

j_call: TRBJ2-1
d_call: .
v_call: TRBV5-4
clone_size: few
cdr3_aa: CASSGSSYEQFF
cdr3_nt: TGTGCCAGCAGCGGGAGTAGCTATGAGCAGTTCTTC

j_call: TRBJ2-7
d_call: .
v_call: TRBV6-6
clone_size: .
cdr3_aa: CASTGQAYEQYF
cdr3_nt: TGTGCCAGCACGGGACAAGCCTACGAGCAGTACTTC

j_call: TRBJ2-7
d_call: TRBD1
v_call: TRBV4-3
clone_size: .
cdr3_aa: CASSQDPPGGQGSYEQYF
cdr3_nt: TGCGCCAGCAGCCAAGATCCCCCCGGGGGACAGGGGTCCTACGAGCAGTACTTC

j_call: TRBJ1-6
d_call: TRBD1
v_call: TRBV9
clone_size: .
cdr3_aa: CASSVDGRGQSPLHF
cdr3_nt: TGTGCCAGCAGCGTAGATGGCAGGGGGCAATCACCCCTCCACTTT

j_call: TRBJ2-3
d_call: .
v_call: TRBV4-2
clone_size: once
cdr3_aa: CASSPGQRNTDTQYF
cdr3_nt: TGTGCCAGCAGCCCCGGACAGCGTAACACAGATACGCAGTATTTT

j_call: TRBJ2-1
d_call: .
v_call: TRBV6-4
clone_size: .
cdr3_aa: CASSVGLGGSYNEQFF
cdr3_nt: TGTGCCAGCAGTGTGGGACTGGGAGGCTCCTACAATGAGCAGTTCTTC

j_call: TRBJ1-5
d_call: TRBD1
v_call: TRBV28
clone_size: .
cdr3_aa: CASSQPGGDQPQHF
cdr3_nt: TGTGCCAGCAGCCAACCAGGGGGCGATCAGCCCCAGCATTTT

j_call: TRBJ2-1
d_call: .
v_call: TRBV7-2
clone_size: .
cdr3_aa: CASSFPSVNEQFF
cdr3_nt: TGTGCCAGCAGCTTCCCCTCTGTCAATGAGCAGTTCTTC

j_call: TRBJ2-5
d_call: TRBD1
v_call: TRBV6-1
clone_size: once
cdr3_aa: CASTWTGPRETQYF
cdr3_nt: TGTGCCAGCACTTGGACAGGACCTAGGGAGACCCAGTACTTC

j_call: TRBJ2-5
d_call: .
v_call: TRBV28
clone_size: .
cdr3_aa: CASSSTGEVETQYF
cdr3_nt: TGTGCCAGCAGTTCAACAGGGGAGGTGGAGACCCAGTACTTC

j_call: TRBJ2-7
d_call: TRBD2
v_call: TRBV7-2
clone_size: .
cdr3_aa: CASSFWPSGASYEQYF
cdr3_nt: TGTGCCAGCAGCTTTTGGCCTAGCGGCGCCTCCTACGAGCAGTACTTC

j_call: TRBJ2-2
d_call: .
v_call: TRBV11-2
clone_size: .
cdr3_aa: CASSLGGTGELFF
cdr3_nt: TGTGCCAGCAGCTTGGGGGGCACCGGGGAGCTGTTTTTT

j_call: TRBJ1-5
d_call: .
v_call: TRBV21-1
clone_size: .
cdr3_aa: CASASSLPNQPQHF
cdr3_nt: TGTGCCAGCGCGTCCTCACTGCCCAATCAGCCCCAGCATTTT

j_call: TRBJ1-2
d_call: .
v_call: TRBV27
clone_size: .
cdr3_aa: CASSREGFGYGYTF
cdr3_nt: TGTGCCAGCTCTCGGGAGGGGTTCGGCTATGGCTACACCTTC

j_call: TRBJ1-4
d_call: TRBD1
v_call: TRBV14
clone_size: few
cdr3_aa: CASSSGTGLREKLFF
cdr3_nt: TGTGCCAGCAGCTCGGGGACAGGACTACGTGAAAAACTGTTTTTT

j_call: TRBJ2-1
d_call: .
v_call: TRBV5-6
clone_size: .
cdr3_aa: CASSLPGLATQIYNEQFF
cdr3_nt: TGTGCCAGCAGCCTCCCGGGGCTAGCGACCCAAATCTACAATGAGCAGTTCTTC

j_call: TRBJ2-1
d_call: TRBD2
v_call: TRBV28
clone_size: .
cdr3_aa: CASSGVAGGVNEQFF
cdr3_nt: TGTGCCAGCAGTGGGGTAGCGGGAGGCGTCAATGAGCAGTTCTTC

j_call: TRBJ1-1
d_call: TRBD1
v_call: TRBV7-2
clone_size: .
cdr3_aa: CASSPDRVITEAFF
cdr3_nt: TGTGCCAGCAGCCCGGACAGGGTGATCACTGAAGCTTTCTTT

j_call: TRBJ1-6
d_call: .
v_call: TRBV5-6
clone_size: .
cdr3_aa: CASSLATGSSNSPLHF
cdr3_nt: TGTGCCAGCAGCTTAGCTACAGGGTCATCTAATTCACCCCTCCACTTT

j_call: TRBJ2-1
d_call: .
v_call: TRBV5-1
clone_size: .
cdr3_aa: CASSLVSVAGNEQFF
cdr3_nt: TGCGCCAGCAGCTTGGTATCGGTAGCCGGCAATGAGCAGTTCTTC

j_call: TRBJ2-7
d_call: TRBD1
v_call: TRBV18
clone_size: .
cdr3_aa: CASSRQGMDYEQYF
cdr3_nt: TGTGCCAGCTCAAGACAGGGGATGGACTACGAGCAGTACTTC

j_call: TRBJ2-1
d_call: .
v_call: TRBV4-3
clone_size: .
cdr3_aa: CASSQDKNGYNEQFF
cdr3_nt: TGCGCCAGCAGCCAAGATAAGAACGGTTACAATGAGCAGTTCTTC

j_call: TRBJ2-1
d_call: TRBD2
v_call: TRBV28
clone_size: few
cdr3_aa: CASSLSSGSSYNEQFF
cdr3_nt: TGTGCCAGCAGTTTATCTAGCGGGAGTAGCTACAATGAGCAGTTCTTC

j_call: TRBJ2-7
d_call: TRBD2
v_call: TRBV29-1
clone_size: .
cdr3_aa: CSVEGGGSYEQYF
cdr3_nt: TGCAGCGTTGAAGGCGGGGGCTCCTACGAGCAGTACTTC

j_call: TRBJ1-6
d_call: .
v_call: TRBV7-9
clone_size: .
cdr3_aa: CASSLDRVDNSPLHF
cdr3_nt: TGTGCCAGCAGCTTAGACAGGGTTGATAATTCACCCCTCCACTTT

j_call: TRBJ1-2
d_call: TRBD1
v_call: TRBV5-1
clone_size: .
cdr3_aa: CASSLGQGAYGYTF
cdr3_nt: TGTGCCAGCAGCTTGGGCCAGGGGGCTTATGGCTACACCTTC

j_call: TRBJ1-2
d_call: .
v_call: TRBV9
clone_size: .
cdr3_aa: CASSVGRVNYGYTF
cdr3_nt: TGTGCCAGCAGCGTAGGGAGGGTAAACTATGGCTACACCTTC

j_call: TRBJ1-2
d_call: .
v_call: TRBV5-1
clone_size: .
cdr3_aa: CASSFATEGYGYTF
cdr3_nt: TGCGCCAGCAGCTTTGCTACGGAGGGCTATGGCTACACCTTC

j_call: TRBJ2-1
d_call: TRBD1
v_call: TRBV7-6
clone_size: .
cdr3_aa: CASSLGQGAVGGEQFF
cdr3_nt: TGTGCCAGCAGCCTTGGACAGGGGGCGGTCGGGGGTGAGCAGTTCTTC

j_call: TRBJ1-2
d_call: .
v_call: TRBV19
clone_size: .
cdr3_aa: CASSPTSGGGYTF
cdr3_nt: TGTGCCAGTAGTCCCACCTCGGGAGGTGGCTACACCTTC

j_call: TRBJ2-7
d_call: TRBD2
v_call: TRBV28
clone_size: .
cdr3_aa: CASSSTSRFDEQYF
cdr3_nt: TGTGCCAGCAGCTCGACTAGCAGGTTCGACGAGCAGTACTTC

j_call: TRBJ2-5
d_call: TRBD2
v_call: TRBV5-1
clone_size: .
cdr3_aa: CASSDGTSHETQYF
cdr3_nt: TGCGCCAGCAGCGACGGGACTAGTCACGAGACCCAGTACTTC

j_call: TRBJ1-4
d_call: .
v_call: TRBV5-1
clone_size: .
cdr3_aa: CASSPKPNEKLFF
cdr3_nt: TGCGCCAGCAGCCCGAAGCCTAATGAAAAACTGTTTTTT

j_call: TRBJ2-7
d_call: .
v_call: TRBV7-3
clone_size: .
cdr3_aa: CASSLYEQYF
cdr3_nt: TGTGCCAGCAGCCTTTACGAGCAGTACTTC

j_call: TRBJ1-2
d_call: TRBD1
v_call: TRBV2
clone_size: .
cdr3_aa: CASKTGVVGYTF
cdr3_nt: TGTGCCAGCAAAACAGGGGTGGTTGGCTACACCTTC

j_call: TRBJ2-5
d_call: TRBD2
v_call: TRBV9
clone_size: .
cdr3_aa: CASSVGPAGGEETQYF
cdr3_nt: TGTGCCAGCAGCGTAGGTCCAGCGGGGGGGGAAGAGACCCAGTACTTC

j_call: TRBJ2-7
d_call: .
v_call: TRBV6-1
clone_size: .
cdr3_aa: CASSPRGGWHEQYF
cdr3_nt: TGTGCCAGCAGTCCACGGGGAGGTTGGCACGAGCAGTACTTC

j_call: TRBJ1-3
d_call: .
v_call: TRBV6-1
clone_size: .
cdr3_aa: CASNTGIGNTIYF
cdr3_nt: TGTGCCAGCAATACAGGGATCGGAAACACCATATATTTT

j_call: TRBJ2-3
d_call: TRBD2
v_call: TRBV19
clone_size: .
cdr3_aa: CASSIAGTSGRSRADTQYF
cdr3_nt: TGTGCCAGTAGTATAGCCGGGACTAGCGGGAGGAGTCGGGCAGATACGCAGTATTTT